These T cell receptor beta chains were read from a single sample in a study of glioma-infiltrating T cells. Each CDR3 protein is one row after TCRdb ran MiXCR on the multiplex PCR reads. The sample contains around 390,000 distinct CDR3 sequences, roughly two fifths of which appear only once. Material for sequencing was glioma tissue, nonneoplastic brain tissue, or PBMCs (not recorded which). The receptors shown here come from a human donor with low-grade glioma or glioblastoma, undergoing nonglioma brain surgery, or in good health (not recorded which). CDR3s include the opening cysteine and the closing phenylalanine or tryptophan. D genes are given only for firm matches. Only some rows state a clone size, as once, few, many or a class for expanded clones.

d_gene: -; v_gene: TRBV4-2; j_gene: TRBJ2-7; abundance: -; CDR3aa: CASSQDRPTGEQYF; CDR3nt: TGTGCCAGCAGCCAAGATCGCCCTACGGGTGAGCAGTACTTC
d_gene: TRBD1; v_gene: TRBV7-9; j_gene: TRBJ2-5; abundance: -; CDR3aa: CASSLSRGLGETQYF; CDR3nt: TGTGCCAGCAGCTTAAGCAGGGGGCTGGGGGAGACCCAGTACTTC
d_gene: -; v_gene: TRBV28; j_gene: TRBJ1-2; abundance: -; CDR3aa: CASLLNLNYDYTF; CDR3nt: TGTGCCAGCCTACTCAACCTTAACTATGACTACACCTTC
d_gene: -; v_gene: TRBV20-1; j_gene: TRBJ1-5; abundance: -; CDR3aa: CSATDPWSNQPQHF; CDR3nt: TGCAGTGCTACCGACCCGTGGAGCAATCAGCCCCAGCATTTT
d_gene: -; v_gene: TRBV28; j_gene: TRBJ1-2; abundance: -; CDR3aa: CASSLSQENYGYTF; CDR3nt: TGTGCCAGCAGTTTATCGCAGGAAAACTATGGCTACACCTTC
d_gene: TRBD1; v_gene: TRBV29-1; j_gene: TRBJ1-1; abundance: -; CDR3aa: CSVIRDRRTEAFF; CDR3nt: TGCAGCGTTATCCGGGACAGGCGCACTGAAGCTTTCTTT
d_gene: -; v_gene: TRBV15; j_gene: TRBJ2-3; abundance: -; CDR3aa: CATSSPGPPGTDTQYF; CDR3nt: TGTGCCACCAGCAGCCCCGGGCCACCGGGCACAGATACGCAGTATTTT
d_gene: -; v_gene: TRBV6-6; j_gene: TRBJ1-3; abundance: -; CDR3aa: CASTDTGSSGNTIYF; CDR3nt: TGTGCCAGCACCGACACAGGGAGCTCTGGAAACACCATATATTTT
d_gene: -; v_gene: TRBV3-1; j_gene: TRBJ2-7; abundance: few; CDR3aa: CASSQSLSGTEQYF; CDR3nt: TGTGCCAGCAGCCAAAGCCTCTCGGGAACCGAGCAGTACTTC
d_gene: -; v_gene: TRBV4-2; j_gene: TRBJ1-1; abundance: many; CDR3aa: CASSQSPGQGTEAFF; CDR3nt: TGTGCCAGCAGCCAATCCCCGGGACAAGGCACTGAAGCTTTCTTT
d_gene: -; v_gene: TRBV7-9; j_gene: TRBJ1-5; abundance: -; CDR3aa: CASSLETGGNQPQHF; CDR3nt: TGTGCCAGCAGCTTAGAGACGGGAGGCAATCAGCCCCAGCATTTT
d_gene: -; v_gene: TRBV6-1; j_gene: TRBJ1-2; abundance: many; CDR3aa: CASSHPGAGLYGYTF; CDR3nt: TGTGCCAGCAGCCACCCGGGGGCGGGATTATATGGCTACACCTTC
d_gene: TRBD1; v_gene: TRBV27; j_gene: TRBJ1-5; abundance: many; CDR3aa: CASRRQGPYSNQPQHF; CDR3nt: TGTGCCAGCAGGCGACAGGGCCCTTATAGCAATCAGCCCCAGCATTTT
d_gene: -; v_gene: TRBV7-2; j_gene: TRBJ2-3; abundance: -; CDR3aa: CASSLYAATNTDTQYF; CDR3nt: TGTGCCAGCAGCTTATATGCAGCCACCAACACAGATACGCAGTATTTT
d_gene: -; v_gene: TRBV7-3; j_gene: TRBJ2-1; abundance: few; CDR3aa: CASSLAGNYNEQFF; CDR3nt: TGTGCCAGCAGCCTTGCAGGTAACTACAATGAGCAGTTCTTC
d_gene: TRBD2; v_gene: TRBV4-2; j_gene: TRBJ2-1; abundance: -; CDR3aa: CASSQVLLADENEQFF; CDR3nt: TGTGCCAGCAGCCAAGTTTTACTAGCGGATGAAAATGAGCAGTTCTTC
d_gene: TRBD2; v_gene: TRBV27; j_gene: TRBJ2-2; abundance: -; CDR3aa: CASSPVAGGHTGELSF; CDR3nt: TGTGCCAGCAGTCCCGTAGCGGGAGGCCACACCGGGGAGCTGTCTTTT
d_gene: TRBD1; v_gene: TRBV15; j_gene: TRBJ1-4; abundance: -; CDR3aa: CATSRGRGSNEKLFF; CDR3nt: TGTGCCACCAGCAGAGGCAGGGGGTCTAATGAAAAACTGTTTTTT
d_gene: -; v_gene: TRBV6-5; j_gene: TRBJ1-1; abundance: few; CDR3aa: CASSNQQGGNTEAFF; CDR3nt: TGTGCCAGCAGTAATCAACAGGGAGGGAACACTGAAGCTTTCTTT
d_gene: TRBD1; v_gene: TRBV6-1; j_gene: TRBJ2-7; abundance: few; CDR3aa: CASSPQTGGRSYEQYF; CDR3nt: TGTGCCAGCAGTCCCCAGACAGGGGGGAGGTCCTACGAGCAGTACTTC
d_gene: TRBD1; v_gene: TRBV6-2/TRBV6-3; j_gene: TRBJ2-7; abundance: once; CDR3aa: CASSGGTGVDEQYF; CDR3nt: TGTGCCAGCAGCGGTGGGACAGGTGTCGACGAGCAGTACTTC
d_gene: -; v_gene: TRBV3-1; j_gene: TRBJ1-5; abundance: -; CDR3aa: CASSQGEGRRGQPQHF; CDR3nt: TGTGCCAGCAGCCAAGGAGAGGGCCGACGGGGTCAGCCCCAGCATTTT
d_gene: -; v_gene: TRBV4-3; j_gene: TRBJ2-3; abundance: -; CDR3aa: CASSASTGAQYF; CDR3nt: TGCGCCAGCAGCGCTTCTACCGGTGCGCAGTATTTT
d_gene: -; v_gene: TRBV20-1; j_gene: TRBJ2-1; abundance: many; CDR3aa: CSARETSWDYNEQFF; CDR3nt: TGCAGTGCTAGGGAGACTAGTTGGGACTACAATGAGCAGTTCTTC
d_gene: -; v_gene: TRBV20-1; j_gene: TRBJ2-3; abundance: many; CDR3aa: CSATRESTQYF; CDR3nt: TGCAGTGCTACACGAGAGAGTACGCAGTATTTT
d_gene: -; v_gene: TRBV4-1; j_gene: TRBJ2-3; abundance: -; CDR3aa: CASSLRAQSSTDTQYF; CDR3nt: TGCGCCAGCAGCCTTAGGGCACAGTCTAGCACAGATACGCAGTATTTT
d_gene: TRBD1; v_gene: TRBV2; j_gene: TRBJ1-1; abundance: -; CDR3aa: CASSENQGASDTEAFF; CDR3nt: TGTGCCAGCAGTGAGAACCAGGGGGCCAGTGACACTGAAGCTTTCTTT
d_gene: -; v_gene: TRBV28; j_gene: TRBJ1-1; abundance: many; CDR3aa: CASSVDRATEAFF; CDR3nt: TGTGCCAGCAGCGTCGACAGAGCCACTGAAGCTTTCTTT
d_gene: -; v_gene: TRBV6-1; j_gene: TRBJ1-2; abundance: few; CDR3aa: CAIRRWEDGYTF; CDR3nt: TGTGCCATCAGAAGGTGGGAGGATGGCTACACCTTC
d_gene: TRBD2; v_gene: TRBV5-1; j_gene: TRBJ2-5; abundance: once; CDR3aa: CASSEGLQETQYF; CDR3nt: TGCGCCAGCAGCGAGGGACTACAAGAGACCCAGTACTTC
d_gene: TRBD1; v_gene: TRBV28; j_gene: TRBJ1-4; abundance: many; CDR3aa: CASSLGQGRKGTNEKLFF; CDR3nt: TGTGCCAGCAGCCTTGGACAGGGCCGAAAAGGGACTAATGAAAAACTGTTTTTT
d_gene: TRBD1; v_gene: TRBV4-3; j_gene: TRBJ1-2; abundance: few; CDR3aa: CASSQENRQGGYTF; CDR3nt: TGCGCCAGCAGCCAAGAAAATAGACAGGGCGGCTACACCTTC
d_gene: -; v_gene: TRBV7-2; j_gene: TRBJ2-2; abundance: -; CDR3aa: CASSFHEGWTGELFF; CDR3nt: TGTGCCAGCAGCTTCCACGAGGGGTGGACCGGGGAGCTGTTTTTT
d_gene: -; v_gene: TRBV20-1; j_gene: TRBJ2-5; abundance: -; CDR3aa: CSAISMVGTPERETQYF; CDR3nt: TGCAGTGCTATAAGCATGGTGGGGACCCCGGAGAGGGAGACCCAGTACTTC
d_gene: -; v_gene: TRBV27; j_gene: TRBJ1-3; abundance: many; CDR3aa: CATPLGVSGNTIYF; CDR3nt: TGTGCCACCCCTCTCGGGGTCTCTGGAAACACCATATATTTT
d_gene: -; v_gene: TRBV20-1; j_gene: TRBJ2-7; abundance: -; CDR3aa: CSAKGRPLEQYF; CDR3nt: TGCAGTGCTAAGGGGCGCCCCTTGGAGCAGTACTTC
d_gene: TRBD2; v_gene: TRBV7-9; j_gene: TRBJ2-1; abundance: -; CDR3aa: CASSLGRTSGSDEQFF; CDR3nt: TGTGCCAGCAGCTTAGGGCGTACTAGCGGGAGCGATGAGCAGTTCTTC
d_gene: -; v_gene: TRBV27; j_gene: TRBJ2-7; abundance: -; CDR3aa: CASSSLRSSPIRDEQYF; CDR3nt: TGTGCCAGCAGTTCACTAAGGAGTAGCCCGATTCGGGACGAGCAGTACTTC
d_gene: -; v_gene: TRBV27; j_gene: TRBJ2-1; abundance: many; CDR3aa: CASSSGYEQFF; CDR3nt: TGTGCCAGCAGTTCGGGGTATGAGCAGTTCTTC
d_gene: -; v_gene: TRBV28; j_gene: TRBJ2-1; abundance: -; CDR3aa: CASSFLAGSSYNGQFF; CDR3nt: TGTGCCAGCAGTTTTCTGGCAGGGAGCTCCTACAATGGGCAGTTCTTC
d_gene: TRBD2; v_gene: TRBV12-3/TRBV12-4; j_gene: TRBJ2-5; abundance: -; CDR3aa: CASSLGTSLTGRETQYF; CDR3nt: TGTGCCAGCAGTTTGGGGACTAGCCTTACAGGACGAGAGACCCAGTACTTC
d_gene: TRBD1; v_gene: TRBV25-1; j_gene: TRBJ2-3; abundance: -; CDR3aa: CASSPGGSSTDTQYF; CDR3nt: TGTGCCAGCAGTCCAGGGGGCTCTAGCACAGATACGCAGTATTTT
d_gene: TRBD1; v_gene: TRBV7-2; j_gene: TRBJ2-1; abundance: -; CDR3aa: CASSRDRLQGNEQFF; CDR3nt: TGTGCCAGCAGCCGGGACAGACTCCAGGGAAATGAGCAGTTCTTC
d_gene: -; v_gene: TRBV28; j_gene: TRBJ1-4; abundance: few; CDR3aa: CASIPGTNEKLFF; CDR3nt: TGTGCCAGCATTCCCGGGACTAATGAAAAACTGTTTTTT
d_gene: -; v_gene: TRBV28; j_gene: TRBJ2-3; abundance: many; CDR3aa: CASSSGTAEGTDTQYF; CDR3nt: TGTGCCAGCAGTTCCGGGACGGCGGAGGGCACAGATACGCAGTATTTT
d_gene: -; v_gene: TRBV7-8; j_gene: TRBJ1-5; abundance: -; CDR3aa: CASTWGLGQPQHF; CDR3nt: TGTGCCAGCACCTGGGGGTTAGGTCAGCCCCAGCATTTT
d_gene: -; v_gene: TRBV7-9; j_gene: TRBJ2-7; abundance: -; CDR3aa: CASSLVDQPYEQYF; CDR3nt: TGTGCCAGCAGCTTAGTAGATCAGCCCTACGAGCAGTACTTC
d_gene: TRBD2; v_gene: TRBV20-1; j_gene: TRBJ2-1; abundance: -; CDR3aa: CSALDRTSGSNEQFF; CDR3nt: TGCAGTGCTCTAGACAGGACTAGCGGGAGCAATGAGCAGTTCTTC
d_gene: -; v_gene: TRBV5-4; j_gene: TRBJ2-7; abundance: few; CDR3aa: CASSRYGQEWYEQYF; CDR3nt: TGTGCCAGCAGCCGGTACGGGCAGGAGTGGTACGAGCAGTACTTC
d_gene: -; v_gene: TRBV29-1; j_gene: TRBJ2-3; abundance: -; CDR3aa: CSVVRGRVGTDTQYF; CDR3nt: TGCAGCGTGGTCAGGGGTAGAGTGGGCACAGATACGCAGTATTTT